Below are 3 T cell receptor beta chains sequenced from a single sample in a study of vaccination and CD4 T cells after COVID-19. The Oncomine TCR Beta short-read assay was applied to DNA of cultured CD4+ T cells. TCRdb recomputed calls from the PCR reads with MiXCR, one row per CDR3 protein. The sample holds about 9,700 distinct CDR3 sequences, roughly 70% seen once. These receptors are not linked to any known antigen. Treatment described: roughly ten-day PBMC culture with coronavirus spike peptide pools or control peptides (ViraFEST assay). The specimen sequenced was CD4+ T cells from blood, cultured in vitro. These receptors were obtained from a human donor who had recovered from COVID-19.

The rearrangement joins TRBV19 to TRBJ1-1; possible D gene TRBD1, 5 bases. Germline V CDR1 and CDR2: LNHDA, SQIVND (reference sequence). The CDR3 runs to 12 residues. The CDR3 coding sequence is TGTGCATGTGGCAGGGCGAACACTGAAGCTTTCTTT. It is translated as CACGRANTEAFF.

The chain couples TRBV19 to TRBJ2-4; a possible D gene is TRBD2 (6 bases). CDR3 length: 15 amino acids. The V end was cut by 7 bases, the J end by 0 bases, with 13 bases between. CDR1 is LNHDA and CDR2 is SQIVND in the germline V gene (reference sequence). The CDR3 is CASKGGELAKNIQYF. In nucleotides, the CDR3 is TGTGCCAGTAAGGGCGGGGAGCTAGCCAAAAACATTCAGTACTTC.

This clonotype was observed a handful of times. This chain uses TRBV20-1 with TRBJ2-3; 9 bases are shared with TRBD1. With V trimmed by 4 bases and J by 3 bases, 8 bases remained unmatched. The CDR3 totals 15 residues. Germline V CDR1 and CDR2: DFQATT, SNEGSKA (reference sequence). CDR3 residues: CSAIRGTGKTDTQYF. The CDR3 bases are TGCAGTGCTATAAGGGGGACAGGGAAGACAGATACGCAGTATTTT.